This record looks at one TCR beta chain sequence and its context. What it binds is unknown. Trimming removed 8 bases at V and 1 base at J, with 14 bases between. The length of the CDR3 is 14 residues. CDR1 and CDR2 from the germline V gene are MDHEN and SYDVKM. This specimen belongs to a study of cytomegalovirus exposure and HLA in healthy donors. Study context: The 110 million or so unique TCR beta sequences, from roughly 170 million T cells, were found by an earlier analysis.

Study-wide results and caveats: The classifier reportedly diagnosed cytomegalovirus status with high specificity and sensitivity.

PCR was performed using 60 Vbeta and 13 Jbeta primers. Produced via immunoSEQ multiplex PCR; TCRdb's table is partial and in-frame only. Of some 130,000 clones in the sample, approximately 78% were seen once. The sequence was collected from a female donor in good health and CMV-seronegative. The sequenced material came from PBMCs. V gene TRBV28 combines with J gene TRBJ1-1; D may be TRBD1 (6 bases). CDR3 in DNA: TGTGCCAGCGGATTACAGGGAGCGAACACTGAAGCTTTCTTT. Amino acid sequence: CASGLQGANTEAFF.